A selection of T cell receptor beta chains follows, all from one sample in a study of T cell repertoires in cytomegalovirus infection. MiXCR was run by TCRdb on the reads, yielding one entry per CDR3 protein. The table lists 250,000 to 300,000 distinct CDR3 sequences, about 25% of them singletons. Specimen: PBMCs. The source is a human donor in good health (CMV status not recorded). Some clones in this sample may be carry-over from other donors' samples. Both conserved end residues are part of each CDR3. The D gene is left open where the match is weak. Rows may omit the clone size; those that give it use once, few, many or a size class.

clone_size	j_call	d_call	v_call	cdr3_aa	cdr3_nt
many	TRBJ2-7	.	TRBV7-9	CASSSRGYEQYF	TGTGCCAGCAGCTCGAGGGGTTACGAGCAGTACTTC
.	TRBJ2-5	TRBD2	TRBV20-1	CSADGWGLAGKRRDGETQYF	TGCAGTGCCGACGGATGGGGACTAGCGGGAAAGAGGAGGGATGGAGAGACCCAGTACTTC
.	TRBJ2-5	.	TRBV29-1	CSTIEGRETQYF	TGCAGCACGATCGAGGGGCGAGAGACCCAGTACTTC
few	TRBJ1-5	.	TRBV7-9	CASSLAGRNQPQHF	TGTGCCAGCAGCTTAGCAGGCCGCAATCAGCCCCAGCATTTT
many	TRBJ2-1	.	TRBV7-8	CASSAAHWGDEQFF	TGTGCCAGCAGCGCCGCCCACTGGGGGGATGAGCAGTTCTTC
.	TRBJ2-6	.	TRBV6-5	CASSYSGGLGAAPSGANVLTF	TGTGCCAGCAGTTATTCGGGGGGCCTAGGGGCGGCCCCCTCTGGGGCCAACGTCCTGACTTTC
.	TRBJ2-1	.	TRBV28	CASSVMDIGVNEQFF	TGTGCCAGCAGCGTGATGGACATCGGGGTCAATGAGCAGTTCTTC
many	TRBJ2-5	.	TRBV7-2	CASSLRRRETQYF	TGTGCCAGCAGCTTACGGCGGCGAGAGACCCAGTACTTC
.	TRBJ1-1	.	TRBV27	CASSGGDGFTEAFF	TGTGCCAGCAGTGGAGGGGATGGATTCACTGAAGCTTTCTTT
.	TRBJ2-5	.	TRBV11-2	CASSLDGTQYF	TGTGCCAGCAGCTTAGATGGGACCCAGTACTTC
few	TRBJ1-5	.	TRBV24-1	CATSDPNQPQHF	TGTGCCACCAGTGATCCCAATCAGCCCCAGCATTTT
.	TRBJ1-2	.	TRBV29-1	CSVGKVGYGYTF	TGCAGCGTTGGAAAAGTGGGCTATGGCTACACCTTC
.	TRBJ2-7	TRBD1	TRBV28	CASSITGQGMGEQYF	TGTGCCAGCAGTATAACTGGACAGGGAATGGGCGAGCAGTACTTC
once	TRBJ2-1	TRBD2	TRBV20-1	CSANTLAATSYNEQFF	TGCAGTGCCAACACACTAGCGGCCACCTCCTACAATGAGCAGTTCTTC
.	TRBJ2-7	TRBD1	TRBV7-9	CASSSRDSQDYEQYF	TGTGCCAGCAGCTCACGGGACAGTCAGGACTACGAGCAGTACTTC
.	TRBJ1-1	.	TRBV28	CASSRTTEAFF	TGTGCCAGCAGTAGGACGACTGAAGCTTTCTTT
once	TRBJ2-5	TRBD1	TRBV28	CASSRQGVETQYF	TGTGCCAGCAGCCGACAGGGAGTGGAGACCCAGTACTTC
many	TRBJ2-3	TRBD2	TRBV7-2	CASSLGTSFDTQYF	TGTGCCAGCAGCTTGGGGACTAGTTTTGATACGCAGTATTTT
.	TRBJ2-5	.	TRBV11-2	CASSFVTETQYF	TGTGCCAGCAGCTTCGTAACGGAGACCCAGTACTTC
.	TRBJ1-5	.	TRBV24-1	CATSDNPRPPQHF	TGTGCCACCAGTGACAACCCGCGACCGCCCCAGCATTTT
many	TRBJ2-7	.	TRBV11-2	CASSFFGGEQYF	TGTGCCAGCAGCTTCTTCGGGGGCGAGCAGTACTTC
.	TRBJ1-5	.	TRBV18	CASSQDYSNQPQHF	TGTGCCAGCTCACAAGATTATAGCAATCAGCCCCAGCATTTT
.	TRBJ2-7	TRBD2	TRBV19	CASSMGLAGNYEQYF	TGTGCCAGTAGTATGGGACTAGCGGGGAACTACGAGCAGTACTTC
.	TRBJ2-5	.	TRBV7-2	CASSFRASGETQYF	TGTGCCAGCAGCTTTCGGGCCTCGGGGGAGACCCAGTACTTC
.	TRBJ1-1	.	TRBV2	CASSGPFNTEAFF	TGTGCCAGCAGTGGCCCCTTCAACACTGAAGCTTTCTTT
many	TRBJ2-7	.	TRBV29-1	CSARFRTYEQYF	TGCAGCGCCCGTTTCAGGACGTACGAGCAGTACTTC
.	TRBJ2-4	.	TRBV10-3	CAISDSGNKNIQYF	TGTGCCATCAGTGATAGCGGAAACAAAAACATTCAGTACTTC
.	TRBJ2-2	TRBD2	TRBV9	CASSVGPGTRGNTGELFF	TGTGCCAGCAGCGTAGGTCCCGGGACTAGGGGCAACACCGGGGAGCTGTTTTTT
few	TRBJ1-6	.	TRBV29-1	CSVRTDYNSPLHF	TGCAGCGTGCGGACAGATTATAATTCACCCCTCCACTTT
few	TRBJ1-1	.	TRBV7-9	CASSRDSVEAFF	TGTGCCAGCAGCCGCGACAGTGTTGAAGCTTTCTTT
.	TRBJ2-5	TRBD2	TRBV7-3	CASSPRGSGRGETQYF	TGTGCCAGCAGCCCCCGGGGTTCGGGGAGGGGAGAGACCCAGTACTTC
.	TRBJ1-4	.	TRBV6-5	CASSWTVNEKLFF	TGTGCCAGCAGTTGGACAGTGAATGAAAAACTGTTTTTT
many	TRBJ2-6	.	TRBV6-5	CASSYVVLSGANVLTF	TGTGCCAGCAGTTACGTAGTTCTCTCTGGGGCCAACGTCCTGACTTTC
few	TRBJ2-5	.	TRBV5-1	CASSSVTGSGETQYF	TGCGCCAGCAGCTCGGTGACTGGGAGTGGAGAGACCCAGTACTTC
once	TRBJ2-3	TRBD2	TRBV5-3	CASSLGLAGTADTQYF	TGTGCCAGCAGCTTGGGACTAGCGGGAACGGCAGATACGCAGTATTTT
.	TRBJ2-7	.	TRBV6-2/TRBV6-3	CASRYSGWVYEQYF	TGTGCCAGCAGATACAGCGGGTGGGTCTACGAGCAGTACTTC
many	TRBJ2-1	TRBD2	TRBV6-5	CASSYLAVGSYNEQFF	TGTGCCAGCAGTTACCTAGCGGTAGGTTCCTACAATGAGCAGTTCTTC
.	TRBJ2-5	TRBD2	TRBV20-1	CSARDLVRGGRETQYF	TGCAGTGCTAGAGATCTGGTTCGGGGGGGCAGGGAGACCCAGTACTTC
many	TRBJ2-5	.	TRBV7-9	CASSLVGKTQYF	TGTGCCAGCAGCTTAGTCGGGAAGACCCAGTACTTC
.	TRBJ2-2	.	TRBV5-4	CASSPPVDTGELFF	TGTGCCAGCAGCCCGCCCGTGGACACCGGGGAGCTGTTTTTT
.	TRBJ1-1	.	TRBV6-5	CASSYSSPGGLNTEAFF	TGTGCCAGCAGTTACTCTTCTCCGGGGGGCTTGAACACTGAAGCTTTCTTT
many	TRBJ2-3	.	TRBV7-2	CASSYSLGDTQYF	TGTGCCAGCAGCTACTCGCTGGGGGATACGCAGTATTTT
.	TRBJ2-7	.	TRBV29-1	CSVERGSSGEQYF	TGCAGCGTTGAGAGAGGCAGCTCGGGAGAGCAGTACTTC
many	TRBJ1-1	.	TRBV6-2/TRBV6-3	CASRAGQPNTEAFF	TGTGCCAGCAGGGCTGGACAGCCGAACACTGAAGCTTTCTTT
.	TRBJ2-4	.	TRBV4-1	CASSQELDRIQYF	TGCGCCAGCAGCCAAGAACTGGACAGAATTCAGTACTTC
.	TRBJ2-2	TRBD1	TRBV11-1	CASRAGTGHTGELFF	TGTGCCAGCAGGGCCGGGACAGGTCACACCGGGGAGCTGTTTTTT